A selection of T cell receptor beta chains follows, all from one sample in a study of identical twins. A single record per CDR3 protein comes from TCRdb applying MiXCR to the 5' RACE reads. The sample holds 500,000 to 600,000 distinct CDR3 sequences, roughly 21% seen once. The same specimen was also included in a second study, on T cells expressing NK-cell markers.

Sequenced sample: CD4+ T cells sorted from blood. These receptors were collected from a woman aged 18-29 years in good health. Both conserved end residues are part of each CDR3. A D gene is named only where the DNA matches it firmly. Clone size is not always given. Where it is, it says once, few, many or a class for expanded clones.

V gene	J gene	D gene	clone size	CDR3 protein	CDR3 DNA
TRBV6-1	TRBJ1-2	.	.	CASSDDLFIRVFF	TGTGCCAGCAGTGATGACCTTTTTATCCGCGTTTTTTTC
TRBV27	TRBJ2-5	.	few	CASSLSYPPNQETQYF	TGTGCCAGCAGTCTCAGCTACCCCCCGAACCAAGAGACCCAGTACTTC
TRBV5-1	TRBJ1-5	.	.	CASRPNGAPGEPQHF	TGCGCCAGCAGGCCAAACGGGGCCCCCGGGGAGCCCCAGCATTTT
TRBV12-3/TRBV12-4	TRBJ1-3	.	.	CASSLNLSGNTIYF	TGTGCCAGCAGTTTGAATCTCTCTGGAAACACCATATATTTT
TRBV9	TRBJ1-1	.	few	CASSNPKGRYSTEAFF	TGTGCCAGCAGCAACCCCAAGGGCCGCTATTCCACTGAAGCTTTCTTT
TRBV6-1	TRBJ2-3	.	.	CASSQTARTDTQYF	TGTGCCAGCAGCCAGACAGCGCGCACAGATACGCAGTATTTT
TRBV5-1	TRBJ2-7	TRBD2	.	CASSSRMAGGPDEQYF	TGCGCCAGCAGCTCTCGCATGGCGGGAGGGCCTGACGAGCAGTACTTC
TRBV20-1	TRBJ2-3	.	.	CSAMSAGSTDTQYF	TGCAGTGCTATGAGCGCGGGCTCAACAGATACGCAGTATTTT
TRBV12-3/TRBV12-4	TRBJ2-3	.	.	CASTVTLPGIAQYF	TGTGCCAGCACGGTCACCCTCCCGGGGATAGCGCAGTATTTT
TRBV7-9	TRBJ2-3	.	.	CASSLRYSSQDTQYF	TGTGCCAGCAGCTTACGTTACAGTTCTCAAGATACGCAGTATTTT
TRBV3-1	TRBJ2-7	TRBD2	.	CASSQDPWAGVSLGYEQYF	TGTGCCAGCAGCCAAGACCCCTGGGCGGGAGTAAGTTTGGGCTACGAGCAGTACTTC